This T cell receptor beta chain was recovered during a study of blood T cell repertoires in COVID-19. Assay: immunoSEQ multiplex PCR; the TCRdb copy retains only in-frame clones and omits some. Of roughly 250,000 clones in the sample, more than 60% were seen once. The CDR3 has 18 amino acids. Germline-derived CDR1 and CDR2 are SEHNR and FQNEAQ (reference sequence). Trimming removed 1 base from V and 5 bases from J, with 21 bases in between. This chain joins TRBV7-9 and TRBJ2-1, with TRBD2 as a possible D gene (6 bases). The clonotype comes from a woman aged 40 to 50 with active or convalescent COVID-19. Sequenced: peripheral blood. The CDR3 coding sequence is TGTGCCAGCAGCTTAGGACGCCTTAGAGGGGCGGGGAACAATGAGCAGTTCTTC. This gives the protein CASSLGRLRGAGNNEQFF.